The entry that follows covers one T cell receptor beta chain sequence. This sample is drawn from a study of blood T cell repertoires in COVID-19. The overall study: The study drew acute and convalescent COVID-19 samples from the United States, Italy and Spain. T cells, B-cell-depleted T cells, or PBMCs supplied cDNA or gDNA.

From germline, CDR1 is MNHEY and CDR2 SVGAGI. This CDR3 comprises 12 residues. V was cut by 4 bases and J by 6 bases, with 9 bases left in between. Study processing details: Quantification of nucleated cells was approximated via reference gene primer amplification. Libraries were prepared by immunoSEQ multiplex PCR; TCRdb keeps only in-frame clonotypes and omits some of them. V and J calls plus clone size are reproduced from that table; the DNA served to infer D and trimming. There are more than 300,000 clones in the sample; approximately 90% occur only once, and 1.2% lies in the top ten. The TCR comes from a woman aged 18-30 years who had recovered from COVID-19. Sequenced sample: PBMCs or T cells enriched from blood (not recorded which). The chain joins TRBV6-5 to TRBJ1-1; possibly TRBD1 for D (6 bases). The CDR3: CASSWPGAEAFF. Written as DNA, the CDR3 is TGTGCCAGCAGTTGGCCAGGGGCTGAAGCTTTCTTT.